This T cell receptor beta chain is drawn from a study of blood T cell repertoires in COVID-19 (dated by TCRdb to the early 2020s). Study-wide context: Collaborator samples came from the United States, Italy and Spain and covered acute and convalescent phases of COVID-19. Where HLA class I and class II types were available, the types were taken from metadata supplied by the sample provider, not from assay-based typing. The prospective study material was composed of cDNA or gDNA derived from T cells, B-cell-depleted T cells, or PBMCs. The repertoires were made available in a free public database intended to serve as a resource for research on the immune response to SARS-CoV-2. The sample metadata nearly always contained a de-identified subject ID, COVID-19 status, age in years and sex. The samples were drawn from two sources: the first 160 participants of the ongoing ImmuneRACE study, and 950 to 1,500 subjects contributed by 6 global collaborators. Subjects who had been exposed to COVID-19, were actively infected with it, or had recovered from it provided the deeply sampled blood TCRbeta repertoires that made up the dataset.

Study-wide findings and limitations: The quantity of clinical and demographic metadata differed by source and by participant and was supplied without curation.

TCRbeta CDR3 regions were amplified from genomic DNA using the immunoSEQ Assay, a bias-controlled multiplex PCR. Regarding the original processing steps: Nucleated cell counts per sample were estimated from amplification of reference gene primers within the assay. Sequence reads were collapsed and filtered to measure the absolute abundance of every unique TCRbeta CDR3 rearrangement. For each sample, productive Simpson clonality was calculated as the square root of Simpson's diversity index across productive rearrangements. The table comes from immuneACCESS by way of TCRdb, which keeps in-frame sequences with V and J called. Part of the clones is missing from these tables; in studies checked, under half for an unresolved V gene and the rest for unknown reasons. V, J and clone size derive from that table, while D and trimming were established from the DNA sequence. The sample records just over 650,000 clones, around 89% of which are singletons. Under 0.3% of the sample comes from the top ten.

CDR3 length: 13 amino acids, cysteine to phenylalanine. Of all the DNA, just the CDR3 is kept, 39 bases in frame from base 1. According to the germline V gene (reference sequence), CDR1 reads MNHEY and CDR2 reads SMNVEV. Trimming at the junction amounts to 7 bases on V and 5 bases on J, and the germline ends lie 14 bases apart. The collaborating institutions used their own protocols to collect whole blood in K2EDTA tubes. For TCRbeta analysis, collaborator samples were shipped as frozen whole blood, as isolated PBMCs, or as DNA extracted from either sample type. Concerning this clone: Its antigen specificity is not known. Base qualities were left out, and no much larger clone turns up one base away.

The sample was peripheral blood. The origin of this receptor is a woman younger than 30 with acute or convalescent COVID-19. The V and J genes are TRBV27 and TRBJ1-2; TRBD1 is a weak D gene call, 5 bases matching. This receptor has the CDR3 CASTNSQGYGYTF. Here is the DNA: TGTGCCAGCACTAACTCGCAGGGATATGGCTACACCTTC.